This entry features one TCR beta chain sequence. What antigen it recognizes has not been identified. No per-base quality is available; no much larger clone lies one base away. In light of the paper, this sample's time point label describes: week 35, safety follow-up. A 20-mer mutant IDH1 peptide at 300 micrograms in Montanide made up each vaccine dose, which was injected subcutaneously together with topical imiquimod. Across visits V03 through V10, patients got a total of eight vaccinations, given in weeks 1, 3, 5, 7, 11, 15, 19 and 23. Newly diagnosed WHO grade 3 or 4 IDH1-mutant astrocytomas showing loss of nuclear ATRX were present in the donors. The samples were drawn from NOA16, a multicentre, single-arm, open-label phase I trial in Germany that tested a mutant IDH1 peptide vaccine in humans for the first time. Genomic DNA for TCRB sequencing was extracted from EDTA blood using the DNeasy Blood and Tissue Kit.

Deletion took 1 base off V and 8 bases off J, with a span of 17 bases between the germline ends. The CDR3 spans 15 residues, from the cysteine through the phenylalanine. The entry retains the CDR3 DNA only, 45 bases that are in frame from base 1. CDR1 SGHDN and CDR2 FVKESK are derived from the germline V gene. This sample stems from a study of a mutant IDH1 vaccine in newly diagnosed glioma (dated by TCRdb to the early 2020s). Describing the broader study: Vaccination was initiated 4-6 weeks after radiotherapy alone, or concurrently with temozolomide cycles in the chemotherapy-containing groups. Visit V12 was the week-35 safety follow-up and visit V13 was the week-47 end of study. Peripheral blood samples were drawn at six visits, namely V03 (baseline), V05, V07, V10, V12 and V13. For exploratory analyses, approximately 25 treated patients had longitudinal TCRB deep sequencing done wherever samples were available. Of the 32 patients who were treated, around 62% were male and roughly 38% were female, and the mean age was roughly 40 years. Prior to enrollment, standard therapy consisting of radiotherapy alone, temozolomide alone, or radiochemotherapy with temozolomide had been administered to patients, with the combination being received by most patients.

Library preparation employed the immunoSEQ multiplex PCR assay. Rearranged TCR beta chain sequences were amplified with the hsTCRB Kit following the manufacturer's protocol. TCRB libraries were sequenced on an Illumina MiSeq. For the original study's pipeline: The kit vendor's proprietary platform handled demultiplexing, trimming and gene mapping. TCRdb carries this immuneACCESS record with in-frame sequences only. Its versions omit some clonotypes, under half of them owing to an unresolved V gene in the studies checked, with the rest unexplained. D and trimming were read from the DNA, whereas the V and J calls and clone size are those reported in that table. Counted in this sample were about 68,000 clones; less than 90% of them appeared once. The ten top clones hold about an eighth of the sample. The investigation overall reported the following: Changes in the top peripheral T cell clonotypes picked up by TCRB sequencing did not appear to be linked to pseudoprogression. Availability determined which PBMC samples were chosen for TCRB deep sequencing. The authors noted that analyses of patient blood samples could not be reproduced because of sample limitations. Immune responses induced by the vaccine were seen in more than 85% of patients across multiple MHC alleles.

The chain links TRBV14 with TRBJ1-2, with the D gene not confidently named. The TCR originated in a man between 18 and 29 years old with glioma. The input for sequencing was PBMCs, taken from a glioma patient whose treatment included an IDH1 peptide vaccine. CDR3 loop: CASSQVNARAGGYTF. In nucleotide form, the sequence is TGTGCCAGCAGCCAAGTTAATGCCCGGGCGGGAGGCTACACCTTC.